Presented here are 4 T cell receptor beta chains from one specimen sequenced in a study of regulatory T cells in long-lasting Graves disease. Building of the TCR beta libraries involved iRepertoire HTBI primers and Arm-PCR of CDR3 regions. Using its own MiXCR run on the multiplex PCR reads, TCRdb lists one record per CDR3 protein. The repertoire consists of about 400,000 distinct CDR3 sequences, with 15% to 18% occurring once and the leading ten covering about a fifth. Time point: newly diagnosed GD, antithyroid drugs for less than 3 months. The TCR library was made from RNA that had been extracted from PBMCs in TRIzol. The sequenced sample was peripheral blood mononuclear cells (PBMCs), obtained at new diagnosis, from a patient treated with antithyroid drugs. These receptors all stem from a female donor with Graves disease.

This clonotype was seen at least ten times. The V call is TRBV5-1, the J call TRBJ2-1; TRBD2 agrees at 12 bases. V trimming: 4 bases; J trimming: 5 bases; junction bases outside the gene matches: 13. The germline CDR1 and CDR2 sequences are SGHRS and YFSETQ. The CDR3 has 18 amino acids. In DNA form, the CDR3 reads TGCGCCAGCAGCATCATGGAGCGAGCTAGCGGGAGGGACAATGAGCAGTTCTTC. This gives the protein CASSIMERASGRDNEQFF.

At least ten counts were recorded for this clonotype. DNA for the CDR3: TGTGCCAGCAGCTTTGGGGATCAGCCCCAGCATTTT. Its translation is CASSFGDQPQHF. The chain carries TRBV7-2 and TRBJ1-5; the D is unclear. V lost 3 bases to trimming and J lost 5 bases, with 5 bases between them. Germline assignment: CDR1 SGHTA and CDR2 FQGNSA. The CDR3 is 12 residues long.

The chain joins TRBV3-1 to TRBJ2-1; TRBD2 agrees at 10 bases. The CDR3 runs to 15 residues. Germline V gives CDR1 LGHDT, CDR2 YNNKEL (reference sequence). V was clipped by 1 base and J by 7 bases; unmatched bases: 4. The CDR3 nucleotides read TGTGCCAGCAGCCAAGGAATGACTAGCGGGAATGAGCAGTTCTTC. It codes for CASSQGMTSGNEQFF.

This chain joins TRBV7-3 and TRBJ2-5; D gene uncertain. Trimming cost V 1 base and J 5 bases, with 8 bases left between them. Germline values: CDR1 SGHTA, CDR2 FQGTGA. The CDR3 has 13 residues. CDR3 amino acids: CASSLRVGETQYF. DNA of the CDR3: TGTGCCAGCAGCTTAAGGGTTGGGGAGACCCAGTACTTC.